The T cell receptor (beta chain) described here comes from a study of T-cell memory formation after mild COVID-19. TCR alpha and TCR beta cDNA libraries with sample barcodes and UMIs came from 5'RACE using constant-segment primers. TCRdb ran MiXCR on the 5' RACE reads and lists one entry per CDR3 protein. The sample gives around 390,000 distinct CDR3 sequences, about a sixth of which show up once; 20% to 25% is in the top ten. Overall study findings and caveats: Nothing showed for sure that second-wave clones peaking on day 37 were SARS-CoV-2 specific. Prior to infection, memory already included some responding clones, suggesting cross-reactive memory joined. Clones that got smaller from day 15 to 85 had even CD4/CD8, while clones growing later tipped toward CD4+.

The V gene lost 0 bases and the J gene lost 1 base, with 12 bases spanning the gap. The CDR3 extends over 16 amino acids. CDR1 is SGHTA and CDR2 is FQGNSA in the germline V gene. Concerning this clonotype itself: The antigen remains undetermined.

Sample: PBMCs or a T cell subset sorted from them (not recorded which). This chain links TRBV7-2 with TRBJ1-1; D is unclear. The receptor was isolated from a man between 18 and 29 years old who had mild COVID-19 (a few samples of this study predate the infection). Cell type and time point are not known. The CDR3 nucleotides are TGTGCCAGCAGCTTAGCCAACTTTGGTGGGAACACTGAAGCTTTCTTT. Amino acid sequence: CASSLANFGGNTEAFF.